This T cell receptor (beta chain) was found in a study of human T cells and chemical hapten exposure. Study-level background: Recorded diagnoses among the mostly female patients were alopecia areata, totalis or universalis.

Germline V gene lookup returns CDR1 MDHEN and CDR2 SYDVKM. The CDR3 length is 15 residues. V trimming: 5 bases; J trimming: 4 bases; junction bases outside the gene matches: 5. As concerns this clonotype: The antigen remains undetermined.

TCRdb re-derived calls from the RACE reads in MiXCR, one entry per CDR3 protein. The sample has approximately 72,000 distinct CDR3 sequences, 11% seen once. Study findings and constraints: TCRs whose frequency exceeded 1 in 1000 remained the same following DPC sensitization.

Documented time point: patch test 3, about 24 weeks after DPC sensitization. Indicated treatment: therapeutic diphenylcyclopropenone sensitization with weekly scalp DPC. The receptor was derived from a woman in her forties or fifties with alopecia areata. Some clones in this sample may be carry-over from other donors' samples. The chain links TRBV28 to TRBJ1-1; 12 positions match TRBD1. The material sequenced was whole blood, taken in connection with sensitization to the hapten diphenylcyclopropenone (DPC). In nucleotides, the CDR3 is TGTGCCAGCAGTCCTGGGGACAGGGGGCTCACTGAAGCTTTCTTT. It encodes CASSPGDRGLTEAFF.